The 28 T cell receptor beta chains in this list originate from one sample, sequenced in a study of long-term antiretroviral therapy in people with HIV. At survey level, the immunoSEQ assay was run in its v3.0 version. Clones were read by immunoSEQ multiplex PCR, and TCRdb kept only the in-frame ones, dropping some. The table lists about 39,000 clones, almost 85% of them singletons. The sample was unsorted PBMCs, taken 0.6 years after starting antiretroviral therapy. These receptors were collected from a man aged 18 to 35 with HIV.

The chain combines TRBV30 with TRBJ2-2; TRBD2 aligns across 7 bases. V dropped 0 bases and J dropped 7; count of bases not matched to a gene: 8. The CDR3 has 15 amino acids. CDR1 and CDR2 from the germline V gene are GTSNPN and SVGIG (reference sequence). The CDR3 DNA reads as TGTGCCTGGAGTGTAATAACTAGCGCTAGCGGGGAGCTGTTTTTT. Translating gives CAWSVITSASGELFF.

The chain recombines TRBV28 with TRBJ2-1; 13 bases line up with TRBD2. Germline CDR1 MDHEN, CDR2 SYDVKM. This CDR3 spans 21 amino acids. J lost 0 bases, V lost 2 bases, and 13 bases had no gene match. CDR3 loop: CASSLVFAGLAGVSSYNEQFF. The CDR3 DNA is TGTGCCAGCAGTTTAGTTTTTGCAGGACTAGCGGGAGTTAGCTCCTACAATGAGCAGTTCTTC.

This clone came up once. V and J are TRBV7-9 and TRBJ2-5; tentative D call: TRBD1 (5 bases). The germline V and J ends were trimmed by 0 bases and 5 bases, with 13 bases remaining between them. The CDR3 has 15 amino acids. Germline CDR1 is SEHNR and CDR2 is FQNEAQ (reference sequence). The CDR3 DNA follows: TGTGCCAGCAGCTTAGCCCTGGGCAGGGTGGAGACCCAGTACTTC. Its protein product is CASSLALGRVETQYF.

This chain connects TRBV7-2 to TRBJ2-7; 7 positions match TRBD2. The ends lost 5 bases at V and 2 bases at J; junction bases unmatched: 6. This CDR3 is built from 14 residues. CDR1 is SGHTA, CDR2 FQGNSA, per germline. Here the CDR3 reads CASSRISGTYEQYF. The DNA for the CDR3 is TGTGCCAGCAGCCGAATCAGCGGGACCTACGAGCAGTACTTC.

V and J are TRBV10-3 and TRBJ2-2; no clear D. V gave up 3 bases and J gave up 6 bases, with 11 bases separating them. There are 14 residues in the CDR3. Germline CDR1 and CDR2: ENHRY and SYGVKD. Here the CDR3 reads CAISEDLKPGELFF. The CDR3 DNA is TGTGCCATCAGTGAAGATTTAAAGCCCGGGGAGCTGTTTTTT.

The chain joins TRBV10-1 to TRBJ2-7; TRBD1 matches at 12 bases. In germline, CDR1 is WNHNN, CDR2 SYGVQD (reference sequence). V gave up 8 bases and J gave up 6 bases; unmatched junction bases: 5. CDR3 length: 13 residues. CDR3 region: CASSGQGAVEQYF. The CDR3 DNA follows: TGCGCCAGCTCGGGACAGGGGGCGGTCGAGCAGTACTTC.

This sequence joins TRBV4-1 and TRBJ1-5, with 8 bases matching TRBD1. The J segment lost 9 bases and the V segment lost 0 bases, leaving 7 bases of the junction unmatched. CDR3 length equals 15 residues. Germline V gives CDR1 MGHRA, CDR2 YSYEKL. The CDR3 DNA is TGCGCCAGCAGCCAAGATGGGTCAGGGGGCGGGCCCCAGCATTTT. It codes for CASSQDGSGGGPQHF.

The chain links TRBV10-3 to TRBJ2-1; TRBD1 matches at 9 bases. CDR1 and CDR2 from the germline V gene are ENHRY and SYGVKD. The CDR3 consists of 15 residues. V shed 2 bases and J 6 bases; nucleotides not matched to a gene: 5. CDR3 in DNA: TGTGCCATCAGTGAGGGACAGGGGTCGGGCAATGAGCAGTTCTTC. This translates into CAISEGQGSGNEQFF.

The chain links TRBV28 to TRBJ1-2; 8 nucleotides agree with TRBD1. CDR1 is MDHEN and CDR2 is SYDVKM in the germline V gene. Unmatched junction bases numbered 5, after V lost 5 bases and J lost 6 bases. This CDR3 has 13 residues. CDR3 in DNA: TGTGCCAGCAGTCGCACAGGGGGTGATGGCTACACCTTC. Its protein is CASSRTGGDGYTF.

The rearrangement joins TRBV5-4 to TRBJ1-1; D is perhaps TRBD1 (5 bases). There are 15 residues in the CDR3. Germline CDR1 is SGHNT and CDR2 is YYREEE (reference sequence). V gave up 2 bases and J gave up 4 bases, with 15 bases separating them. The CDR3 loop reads CASSFRRGVGTEAFF. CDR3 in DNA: TGTGCCAGCAGCTTCCGTAGGGGTGTGGGCACTGAAGCTTTCTTT.

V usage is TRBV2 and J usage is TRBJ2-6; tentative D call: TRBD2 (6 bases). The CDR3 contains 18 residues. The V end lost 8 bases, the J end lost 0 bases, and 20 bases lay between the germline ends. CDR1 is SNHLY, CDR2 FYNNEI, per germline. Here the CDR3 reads CASGRGLAGPSGANVLTF. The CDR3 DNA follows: TGTGCCAGCGGACGAGGTCTGGCGGGACCCTCTGGGGCCAACGTCCTGACTTTC. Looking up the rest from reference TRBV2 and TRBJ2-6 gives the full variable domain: EPEVTQTPSHQVTQMGQEVILRCVPISNHLYFYWYRQILGQKVEFLVSFYNNEISEKSEIFDDQFSVERPDGSNFTLKIRSTKLEDSAMYFCASGRGLAGPSGANVLTFGAGSRLTVL.

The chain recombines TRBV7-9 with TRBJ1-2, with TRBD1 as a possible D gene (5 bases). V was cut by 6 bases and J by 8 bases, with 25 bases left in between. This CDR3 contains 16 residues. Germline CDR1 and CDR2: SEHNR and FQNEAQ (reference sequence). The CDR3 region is CASRGESGTLTSGYTF. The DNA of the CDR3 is TGTGCCAGCAGAGGGGAATCCGGGACCCTTACCTCCGGCTACACCTTC.

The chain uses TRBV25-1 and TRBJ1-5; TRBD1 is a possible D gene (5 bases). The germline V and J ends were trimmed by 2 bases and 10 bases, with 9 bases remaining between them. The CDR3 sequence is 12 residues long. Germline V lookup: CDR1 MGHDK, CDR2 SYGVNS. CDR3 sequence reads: CASSELGVPQHF. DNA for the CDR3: TGTGCCAGCAGTGAACTAGGGGTACCCCAGCATTTT.

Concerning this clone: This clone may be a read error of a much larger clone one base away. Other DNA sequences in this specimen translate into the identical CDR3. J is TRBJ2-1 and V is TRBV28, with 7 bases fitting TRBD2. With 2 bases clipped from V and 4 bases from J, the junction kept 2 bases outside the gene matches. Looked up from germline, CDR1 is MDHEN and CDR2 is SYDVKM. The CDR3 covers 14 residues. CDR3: CASSLSGTYNEQFF. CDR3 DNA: TGTGCCAGCAGTTTAAGCGGGACTTACAATGAGCAGTTCTTC.

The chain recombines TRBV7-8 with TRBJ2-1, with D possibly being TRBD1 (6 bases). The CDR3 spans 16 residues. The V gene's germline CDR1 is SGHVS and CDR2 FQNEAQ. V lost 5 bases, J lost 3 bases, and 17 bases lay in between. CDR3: CASSPWNRVNYNEQFF. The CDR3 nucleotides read TGTGCCAGCAGCCCATGGAACAGGGTGAACTACAATGAGCAGTTCTTC.

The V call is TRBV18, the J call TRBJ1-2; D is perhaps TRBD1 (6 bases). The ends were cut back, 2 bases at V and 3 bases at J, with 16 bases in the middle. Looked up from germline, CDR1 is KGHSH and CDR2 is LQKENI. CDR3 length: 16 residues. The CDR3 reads CASSPSGQTFDYGYTF. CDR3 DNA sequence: TGTGCCAGCTCACCATCTGGACAGACCTTTGACTATGGCTACACCTTC.

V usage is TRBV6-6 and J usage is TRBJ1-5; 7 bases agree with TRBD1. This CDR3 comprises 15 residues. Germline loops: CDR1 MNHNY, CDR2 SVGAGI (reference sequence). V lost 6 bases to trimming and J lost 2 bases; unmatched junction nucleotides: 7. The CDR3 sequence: CASRPPGGGNQPQHF. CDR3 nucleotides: TGTGCCAGCAGACCCCCAGGGGGTGGCAATCAGCCCCAGCATTTT.

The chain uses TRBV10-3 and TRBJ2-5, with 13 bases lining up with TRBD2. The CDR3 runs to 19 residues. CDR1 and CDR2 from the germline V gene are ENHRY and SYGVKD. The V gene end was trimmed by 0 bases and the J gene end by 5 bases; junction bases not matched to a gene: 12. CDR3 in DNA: TGTGCCATCAGTGAGTCCACGACTAGCGGGAGGTGGGCCAGTGAGACCCAGTACTTC. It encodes CAISESTTSGRWASETQYF.

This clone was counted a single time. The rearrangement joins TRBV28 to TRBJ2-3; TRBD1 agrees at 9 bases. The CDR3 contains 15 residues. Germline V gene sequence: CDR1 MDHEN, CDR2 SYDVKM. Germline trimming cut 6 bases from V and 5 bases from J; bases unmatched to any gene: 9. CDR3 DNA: TGTGCCAGCAGCACTTTTGGGACAGGGCTAGATACGCAGTATTTT. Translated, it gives CASSTFGTGLDTQYF.

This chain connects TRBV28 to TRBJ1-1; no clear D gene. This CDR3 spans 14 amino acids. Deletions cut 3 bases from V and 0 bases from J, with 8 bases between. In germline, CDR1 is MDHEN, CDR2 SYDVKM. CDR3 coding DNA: TGTGCCAGCAGTTTTGGCAGATTGAACACTGAAGCTTTCTTT. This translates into CASSFGRLNTEAFF. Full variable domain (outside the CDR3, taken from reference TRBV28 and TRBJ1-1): DVKVTQSSRYLVKRTGEKVFLECVQDMDHENMFWYRQDPGLGLRLIYFSYDVKMKEKGDIPEGYSVSREKKERFSLILESASTNQTSMYLCASSFGRLNTEAFFGQGTRLTVV.

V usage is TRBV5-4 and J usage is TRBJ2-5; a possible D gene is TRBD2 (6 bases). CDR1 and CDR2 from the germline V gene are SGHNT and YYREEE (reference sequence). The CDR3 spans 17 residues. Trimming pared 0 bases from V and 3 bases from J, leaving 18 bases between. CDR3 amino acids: CASSLGLRGGTEETQYF. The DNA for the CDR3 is TGTGCCAGCAGCTTGGGGTTGCGGGGCGGGACGGAAGAGACCCAGTACTTC.

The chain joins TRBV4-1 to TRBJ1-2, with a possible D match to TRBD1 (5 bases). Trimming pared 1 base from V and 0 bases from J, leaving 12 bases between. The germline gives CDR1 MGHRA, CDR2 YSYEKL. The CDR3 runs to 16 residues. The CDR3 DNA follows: TGCGCCAGCAGCCAAGTACCAGGGCCAGCTAACTATGGCTACACCTTC. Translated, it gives CASSQVPGPANYGYTF.

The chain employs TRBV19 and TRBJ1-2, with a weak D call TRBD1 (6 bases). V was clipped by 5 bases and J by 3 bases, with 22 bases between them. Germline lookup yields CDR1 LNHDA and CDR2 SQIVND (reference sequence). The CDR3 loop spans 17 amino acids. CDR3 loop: CASSHLARQVVYYGYTF. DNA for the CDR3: TGTGCCAGTAGTCATCTCGCCCGACAGGTCGTGTACTATGGCTACACCTTC.

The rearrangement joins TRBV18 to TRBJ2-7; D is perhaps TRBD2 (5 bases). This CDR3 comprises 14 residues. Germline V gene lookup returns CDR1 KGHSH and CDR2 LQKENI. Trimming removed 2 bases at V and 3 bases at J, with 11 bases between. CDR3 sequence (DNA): TGTGCCAGCTCACCAGGGAGCACCGACTACGAGCAGTACTTC. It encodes CASSPGSTDYEQYF. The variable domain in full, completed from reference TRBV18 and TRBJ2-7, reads NAGVMQNPRHLVRRRGQEARLRCSPMKGHSHVYWYRQLPEEGLKFMVYLQKENIIDESGMPKERFSAEFPKEGPSILRIQQVVRGDSAAYFCASSPGSTDYEQYFGPGTRLTVT.

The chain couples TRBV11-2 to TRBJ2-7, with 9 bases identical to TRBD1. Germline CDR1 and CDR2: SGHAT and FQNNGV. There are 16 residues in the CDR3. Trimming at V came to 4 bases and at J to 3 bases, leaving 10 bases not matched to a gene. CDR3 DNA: TGTGCCAGCAGCTCACAGGGGGCGCGTATATTCTACGAGCAGTACTTC. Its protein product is CASSSQGARIFYEQYF.

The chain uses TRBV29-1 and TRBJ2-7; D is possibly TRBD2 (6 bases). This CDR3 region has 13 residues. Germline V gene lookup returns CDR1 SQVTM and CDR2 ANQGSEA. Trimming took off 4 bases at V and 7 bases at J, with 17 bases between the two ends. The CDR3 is CSVGGTVGGEQYF. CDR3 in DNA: TGCAGCGTTGGAGGGACGGTCGGAGGGGAGCAGTACTTC.

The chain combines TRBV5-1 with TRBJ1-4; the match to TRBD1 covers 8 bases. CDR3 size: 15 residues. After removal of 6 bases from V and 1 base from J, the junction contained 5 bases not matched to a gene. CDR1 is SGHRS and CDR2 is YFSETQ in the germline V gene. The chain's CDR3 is CASTYTGGTNEKLFF. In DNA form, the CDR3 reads TGCGCCAGCACTTACACAGGGGGAACTAATGAAAAACTGTTTTTT.

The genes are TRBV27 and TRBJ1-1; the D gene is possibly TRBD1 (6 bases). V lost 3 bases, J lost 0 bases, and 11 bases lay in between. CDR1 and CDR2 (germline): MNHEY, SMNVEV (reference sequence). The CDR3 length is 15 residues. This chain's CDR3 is CASSFRTGMNTEAFF. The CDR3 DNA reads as TGTGCCAGCAGTTTTCGAACAGGGATGAACACTGAAGCTTTCTTT.